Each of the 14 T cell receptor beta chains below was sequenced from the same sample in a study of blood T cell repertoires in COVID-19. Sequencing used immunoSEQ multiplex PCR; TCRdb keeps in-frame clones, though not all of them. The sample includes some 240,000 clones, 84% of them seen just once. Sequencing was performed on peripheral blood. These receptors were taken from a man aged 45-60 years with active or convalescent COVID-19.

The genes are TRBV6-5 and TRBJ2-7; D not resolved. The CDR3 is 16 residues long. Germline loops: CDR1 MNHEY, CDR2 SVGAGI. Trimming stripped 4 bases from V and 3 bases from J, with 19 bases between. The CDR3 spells CASSSLPESPYYEQYV. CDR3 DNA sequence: TGTGCCAGCAGTTCCCTTCCTGAGAGCCCCTACTACGAGCAGTACGTC.

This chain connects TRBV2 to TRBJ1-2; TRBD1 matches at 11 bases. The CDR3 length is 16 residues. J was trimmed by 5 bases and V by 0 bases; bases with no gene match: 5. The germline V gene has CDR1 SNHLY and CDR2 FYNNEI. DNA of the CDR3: TGTGCCAGCAGTGAAGCGCTGGGACAGGGGGTATATGGCTACACCTTC. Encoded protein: CASSEALGQGVYGYTF.

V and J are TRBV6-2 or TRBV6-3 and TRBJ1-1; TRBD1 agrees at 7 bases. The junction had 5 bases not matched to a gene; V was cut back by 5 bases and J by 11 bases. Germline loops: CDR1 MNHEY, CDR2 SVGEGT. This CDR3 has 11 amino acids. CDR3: CASSKGARAFF. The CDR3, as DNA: TGTGCCAGCAGTAAGGGGGCGAGGGCTTTCTTT.

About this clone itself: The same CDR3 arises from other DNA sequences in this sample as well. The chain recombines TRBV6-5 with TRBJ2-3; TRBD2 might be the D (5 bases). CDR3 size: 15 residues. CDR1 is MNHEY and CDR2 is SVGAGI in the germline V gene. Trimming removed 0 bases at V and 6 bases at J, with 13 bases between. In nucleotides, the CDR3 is TGTGCCAGCAGTTACTCGGGCCTAGCCGGGGATACGCAGTATTTT. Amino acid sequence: CASSYSGLAGDTQYF.

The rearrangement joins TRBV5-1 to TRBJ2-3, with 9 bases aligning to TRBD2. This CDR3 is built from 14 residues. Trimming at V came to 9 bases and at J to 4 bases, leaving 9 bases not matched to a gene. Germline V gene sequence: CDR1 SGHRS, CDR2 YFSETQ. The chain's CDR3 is CATSAGGGPDTQYF. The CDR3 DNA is TGCGCCACCTCGGCGGGGGGGGGCCCAGATACGCAGTATTTT.

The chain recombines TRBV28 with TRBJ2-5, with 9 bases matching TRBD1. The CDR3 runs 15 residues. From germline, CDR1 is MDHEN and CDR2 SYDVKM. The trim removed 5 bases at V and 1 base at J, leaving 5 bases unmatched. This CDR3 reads CASSEGQGRQETQYF. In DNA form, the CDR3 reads TGTGCCAGCAGTGAGGGACAGGGTCGCCAAGAGACCCAGTACTTC.

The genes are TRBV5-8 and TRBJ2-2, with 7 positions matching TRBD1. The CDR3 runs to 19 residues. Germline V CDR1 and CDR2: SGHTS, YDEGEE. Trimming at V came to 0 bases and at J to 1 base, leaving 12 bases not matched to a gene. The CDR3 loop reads CASSLAHSTGPLNTGELFF. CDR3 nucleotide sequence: TGTGCCAGCAGCTTGGCCCACTCGACAGGGCCATTGAACACCGGGGAGCTGTTTTTT.

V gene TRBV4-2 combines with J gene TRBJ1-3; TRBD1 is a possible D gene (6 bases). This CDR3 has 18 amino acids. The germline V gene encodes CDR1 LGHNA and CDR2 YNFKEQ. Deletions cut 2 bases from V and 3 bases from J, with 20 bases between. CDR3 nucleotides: TGTGCCAGCAGCCAACCAGACGAACCAGGACAGCGTGGAAACACCATATATTTT. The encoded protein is CASSQPDEPGQRGNTIYF.

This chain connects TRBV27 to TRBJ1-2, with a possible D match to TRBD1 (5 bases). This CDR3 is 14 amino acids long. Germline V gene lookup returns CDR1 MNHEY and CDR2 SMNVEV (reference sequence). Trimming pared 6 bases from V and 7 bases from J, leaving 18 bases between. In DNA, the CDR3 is TGTGCCAGCAGCCCGGCCCGACAGTTCCGTGGCTACACCTTC. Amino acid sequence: CASSPARQFRGYTF.

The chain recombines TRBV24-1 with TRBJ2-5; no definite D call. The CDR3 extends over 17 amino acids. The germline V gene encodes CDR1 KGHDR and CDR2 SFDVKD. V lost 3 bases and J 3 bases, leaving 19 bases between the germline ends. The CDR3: CATSDNGVALNKETQYF. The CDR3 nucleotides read TGTGCCACCAGTGATAACGGAGTAGCCTTAAACAAAGAGACCCAGTACTTC.

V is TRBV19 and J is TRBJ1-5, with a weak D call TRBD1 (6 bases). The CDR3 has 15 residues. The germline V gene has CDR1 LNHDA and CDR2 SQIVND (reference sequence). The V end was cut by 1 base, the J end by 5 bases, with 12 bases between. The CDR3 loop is CASSIVSGDHQPQHF. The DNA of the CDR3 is TGTGCCAGTAGTATAGTTTCAGGGGATCATCAGCCCCAGCATTTT.

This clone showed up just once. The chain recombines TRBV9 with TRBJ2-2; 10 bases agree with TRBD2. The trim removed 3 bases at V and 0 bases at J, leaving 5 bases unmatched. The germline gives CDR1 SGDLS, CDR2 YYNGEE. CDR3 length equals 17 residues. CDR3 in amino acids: CASSARLAGSNTGELFF. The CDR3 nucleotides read TGTGCCAGCAGCGCGCGACTAGCGGGTTCGAACACCGGGGAGCTGTTTTTT.

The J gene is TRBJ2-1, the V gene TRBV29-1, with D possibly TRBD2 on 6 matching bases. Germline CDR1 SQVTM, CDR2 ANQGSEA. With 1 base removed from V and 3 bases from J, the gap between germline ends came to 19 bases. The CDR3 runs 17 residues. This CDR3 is CSVEGALREESYNEQFF. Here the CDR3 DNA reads TGCAGCGTTGAAGGGGCATTGAGGGAGGAAAGCTACAATGAGCAGTTCTTC.

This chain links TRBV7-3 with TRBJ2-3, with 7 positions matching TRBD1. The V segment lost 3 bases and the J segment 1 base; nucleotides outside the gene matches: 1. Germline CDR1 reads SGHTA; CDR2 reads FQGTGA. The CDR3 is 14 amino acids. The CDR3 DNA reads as TGTGCCAGCAGCTTTGGGACAGGCACAGATACGCAGTATTTT. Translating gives CASSFGTGTDTQYF.